Listed below are T cell receptor beta chains from one sample, sequenced in a study of Ad26.COV2.S vaccination and SARS-CoV-2 variants. Libraries were prepared by immunoSEQ multiplex PCR; TCRdb keeps only in-frame clonotypes and omits some of them. The sample has 350,000 to 500,000 clones, 90% seen once. The specimen was peripheral blood, collected in a trial of Ad26.COV2.S vaccine versus placebo. Source of these receptors: a person between 18 and 65 years old who received the Ad26.COV2.S COVID-19 vaccine or a placebo. Each CDR3 is given with its conserved first and last residue. D genes are given only for firm matches. Size tells how often a clone was seen (once, few, many) or the class of an expanded clone, and some rows leave it out.

v_gene	abundance	j_gene	d_gene	len	CDR3nt	CDR3aa
TRBV11-1	NA	TRBJ1-1	NA	13	TGTGCCAGCAGCTCCCGGGACTCCACTGAAGCTTTCTTT	CASSSRDSTEAFF
TRBV5-5	NA	TRBJ2-1	TRBD2	15	TGTGCCAGCAGCTTGTGGGTAGCGGGACCCAATGAGCAGTTCTTC	CASSLWVAGPNEQFF
TRBV27	NA	TRBJ2-7	TRBD2	16	TGTGCCAGCAGTCGGAGGGGACTAGCGGAAAACTACGAGCAGTACTTC	CASSRRGLAENYEQYF
TRBV9	NA	TRBJ2-3	NA	11	TGTGCCAGCAGCGACACAGATACGCAGTATTTT	CASSDTDTQYF
TRBV6-5	NA	TRBJ2-4	NA	11	TGTGCCAGCAACAGGCTGGACATTCAGTACTTC	CASNRLDIQYF
TRBV28	NA	TRBJ2-7	NA	14	TGTGCCTCTGCCCAGTTGGACTACTCCTACGAGCAGTACTTC	CASAQLDYSYEQYF
TRBV12-3/TRBV12-4	NA	TRBJ1-5	NA	13	TGTGCCAGCAGTTCAGCGGGCAATCAGCCCCAGCATTTT	CASSSAGNQPQHF
TRBV29-1	NA	TRBJ1-1	TRBD1	14	TGCAGCGTTGGAGAGACAGGGGGCGCGGGGCCGGCTTTCTTT	CSVGETGGAGPAFF
TRBV30	NA	TRBJ1-5	NA	12	TGTGCCTGGAGTGTCGGCAATCAGCCCCAGCATTTT	CAWSVGNQPQHF
TRBV20-1	NA	TRBJ2-7	NA	11	TGCAGTGCCAAAACATCCTACGAGCAGTACTTC	CSAKTSYEQYF
TRBV6-4	NA	TRBJ2-2	TRBD1	15	TGTGCCAGCCGGACAGGGCCCCTATTGACCGGGGAGCTGTTTTTT	CASRTGPLLTGELFF
TRBV19	NA	TRBJ2-7	TRBD2	15	TGTGCCAGTAGTCGTCGACTAGCGGACTCCTACGAGCAGTACTTC	CASSRRLADSYEQYF
TRBV19	NA	TRBJ1-2	NA	13	TGTGCCAGTAGTATAGCGGGCGGCAATGGCTACACCTTC	CASSIAGGNGYTF
TRBV7-9	few	TRBJ1-3	NA	15	TGTGCCAGCACCCCGGGGGGGGACGTCGGAAACACCATATATTTT	CASTPGGDVGNTIYF
TRBV6-2/TRBV6-3	few	TRBJ2-5	NA	16	TGTGCCAGCAGTTACGGGTTTGCAGGGAAACAAGAGACCCAGTACTTC	CASSYGFAGKQETQYF
TRBV28	NA	TRBJ2-7	TRBD1	13	TGTGCCAGCAGTATCGGGACAGACTACGAGCAGTACTTC	CASSIGTDYEQYF
TRBV5-4	NA	TRBJ2-7	TRBD2	14	TGTGCCAGCAGCCCTCGGGGGGGGCCCTACGAGCAGTACTTC	CASSPRGGPYEQYF
TRBV7-9	once	TRBJ2-7	NA	13	TGTGCCAGCAGCTCGGGGAACTCCTACGAGCAGTACTTC	CASSSGNSYEQYF
TRBV5-6	NA	TRBJ2-5	NA	12	TGTGCCAGCAGCTTGATTGGGGAGACCCAGTACTTC	CASSLIGETQYF
TRBV9	NA	TRBJ2-3	NA	12	TGTGCCAGCAGCGTAGAGACAGGTACGCAGTATTTT	CASSVETGTQYF
TRBV28	NA	TRBJ2-7	NA	15	TGTGCCAGCAGCTCCGGAGGGGGGCGCTCCTACGAGCAGTACTTC	CASSSGGGRSYEQYF
TRBV28	NA	TRBJ2-2	NA	11	TGTGCCAGCAGTTCCACCGGGGAGCTGTTTTTT	CASSSTGELFF
TRBV7-8	NA	TRBJ2-1	NA	16	TGTGCCAGCAGCTCCTACTTCCTTATCTCCTACAATGAGCAGTTCTTC	CASSSYFLISYNEQFF
TRBV10-3	NA	TRBJ2-5	NA	15	TGTGCCATCAGTGAGTACGGGAAAAGTGAAGAGACCCAGTACTTC	CAISEYGKSEETQYF
TRBV5-1	NA	TRBJ2-7	TRBD1	16	TGCGCCAGCAGCTTTCAGCAGGGGGCTGGCTCCTACGAGCAGTACTTC	CASSFQQGAGSYEQYF
TRBV6-5	NA	TRBJ1-3	NA	16	TGTGCCAGCAGTTACGATGCCAGGAGCTCTGGAAACACCATATATTTT	CASSYDARSSGNTIYF